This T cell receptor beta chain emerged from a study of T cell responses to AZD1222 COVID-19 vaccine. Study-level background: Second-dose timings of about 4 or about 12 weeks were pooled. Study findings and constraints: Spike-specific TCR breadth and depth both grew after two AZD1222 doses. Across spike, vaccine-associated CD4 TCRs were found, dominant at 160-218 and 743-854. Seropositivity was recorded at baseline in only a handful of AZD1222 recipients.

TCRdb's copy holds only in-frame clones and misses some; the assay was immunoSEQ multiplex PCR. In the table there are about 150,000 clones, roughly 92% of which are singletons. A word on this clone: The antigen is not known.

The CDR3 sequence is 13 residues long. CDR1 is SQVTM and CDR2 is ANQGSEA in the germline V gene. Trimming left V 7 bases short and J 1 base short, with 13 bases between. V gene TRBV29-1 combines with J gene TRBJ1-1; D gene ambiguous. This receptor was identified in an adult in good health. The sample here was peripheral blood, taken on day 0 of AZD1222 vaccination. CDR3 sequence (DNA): TGCAGCGCCCCCACAAGTGGGAACACTGAAGCTTTCTTT. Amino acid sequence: CSAPTSGNTEAFF.